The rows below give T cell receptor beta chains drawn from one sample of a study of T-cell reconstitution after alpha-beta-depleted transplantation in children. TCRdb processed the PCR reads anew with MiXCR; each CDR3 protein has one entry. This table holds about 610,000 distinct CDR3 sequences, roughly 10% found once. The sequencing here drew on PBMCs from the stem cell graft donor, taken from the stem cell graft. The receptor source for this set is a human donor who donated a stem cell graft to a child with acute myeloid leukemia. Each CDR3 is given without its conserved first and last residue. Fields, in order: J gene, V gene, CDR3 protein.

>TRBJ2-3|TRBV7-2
ASSFGGDADTQY
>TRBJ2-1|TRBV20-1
SARDGRHRSYNEQF
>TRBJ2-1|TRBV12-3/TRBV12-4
ASSSAGGYTEQF
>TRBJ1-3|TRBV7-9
ASSSSGAGNTIY
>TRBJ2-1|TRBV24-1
ATSDPDRDLGDEQF
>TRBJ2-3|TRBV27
ASRRYSGASTDTQY
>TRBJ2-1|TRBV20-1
SASPLWTSGRAVRF
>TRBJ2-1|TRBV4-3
ASSQDTAASGLGQF
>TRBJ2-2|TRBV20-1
SARPRVRSSTGELF
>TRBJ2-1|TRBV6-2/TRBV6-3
ASSYASGIREQF
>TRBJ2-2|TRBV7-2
ASSLARTSRTGELF
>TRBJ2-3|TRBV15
ATSRDWDGGTTTDTQY
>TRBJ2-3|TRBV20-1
SARDRTSGSSTDTQY
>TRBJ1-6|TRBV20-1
SARDLTGSSYNSPLH
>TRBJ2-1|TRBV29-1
SVYLAGVNYNDQF
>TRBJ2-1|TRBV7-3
ASSLQLSNEQF
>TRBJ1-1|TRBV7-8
ASSPRTGASEAF
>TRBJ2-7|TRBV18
ASSPSAYEQY
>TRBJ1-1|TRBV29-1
SVDRGSWTEAF
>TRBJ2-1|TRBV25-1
ASSELKREVDNEQF
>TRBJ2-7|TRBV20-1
SAEGRWGSSYEQY
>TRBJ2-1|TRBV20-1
SARDGGEVYNEQF
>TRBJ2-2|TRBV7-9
ARGPGLSGELF
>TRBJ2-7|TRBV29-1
SVRDRGNYEQY
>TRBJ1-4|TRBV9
ASSVAGGFNEKLF
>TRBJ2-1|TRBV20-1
SVGGGAGMNEQF
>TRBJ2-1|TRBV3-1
ASSQQRTLYNEQF
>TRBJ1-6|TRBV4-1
ASSQVGRTGYSPLH
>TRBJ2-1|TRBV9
ASSVGAGPPDSEQF
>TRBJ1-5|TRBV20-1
SARDGRIGNQPQH
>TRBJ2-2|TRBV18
ASSPPVRNTGELF
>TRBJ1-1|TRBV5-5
ASSLQGGGMNTEAF
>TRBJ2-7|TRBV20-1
SAEGGRSNEQY
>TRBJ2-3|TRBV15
ATSRDSGTSGLRDTQY
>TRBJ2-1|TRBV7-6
ASSLFSGPSYNEQF
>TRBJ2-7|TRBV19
ASSRMSGTGDEQY
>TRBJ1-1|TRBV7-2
ASSPVTGRDTEAF
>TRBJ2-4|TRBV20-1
SATPTSGRASRVKNIQY
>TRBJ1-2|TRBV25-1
ASWGDLWGYT
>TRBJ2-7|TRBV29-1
SADLGAGGEQY
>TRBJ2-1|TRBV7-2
ASSQRSTPYNEQF
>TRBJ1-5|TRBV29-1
SAVDGGNQPQH
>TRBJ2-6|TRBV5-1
ASSLDGGSGANVLT
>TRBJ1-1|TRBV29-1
SVAHNTEAF
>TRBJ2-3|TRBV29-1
SVRTSGVTDTQY
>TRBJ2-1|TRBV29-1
SVLISGLVSYNEQF
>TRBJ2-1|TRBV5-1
ASSSLTISGTPVEQF
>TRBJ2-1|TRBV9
ASSGFTGGSYNEQF
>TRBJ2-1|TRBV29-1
SVGRLESGRRF
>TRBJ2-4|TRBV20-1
SACEGTSDPGYIQY
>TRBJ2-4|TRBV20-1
SASGENIQY
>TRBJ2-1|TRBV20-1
SADRTVYNEQF
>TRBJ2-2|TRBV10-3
AIRGISTGELF
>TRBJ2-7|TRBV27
ASSWDRSSYEQY
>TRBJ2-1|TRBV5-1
ASSSQLGNNEQF
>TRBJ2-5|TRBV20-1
SAREGAGGFRETQY
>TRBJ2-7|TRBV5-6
ASSSQSVPPEQY
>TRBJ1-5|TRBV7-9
ASSLGGGDGNQPQH
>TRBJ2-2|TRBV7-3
ASRVTGSAGELF